This passage covers 5 T cell receptor beta chains from one sample sequenced in a study of blood T cell repertoires in COVID-19. TCRdb keeps only in-frame clones here, not all; method: immunoSEQ multiplex PCR. The data hold some 9,800 clones, with 86% observed a single time. Sequenced input: peripheral blood. These TCRs come from a man between 60 and 70 years old with acute or convalescent COVID-19.

V is TRBV5-4 and J is TRBJ2-3, with 8 bases that match TRBD2. Trimming at V came to 4 bases and at J to 3 bases, leaving 7 bases not matched to a gene. Looked up from germline, CDR1 is SGHNT and CDR2 is YYREEE (reference sequence). The CDR3 spans 15 residues. The CDR3 nucleotides read TGTGCCAGCAGCCGTCAAGCGGGAGTAACAGATACGCAGTATTTT. Protein: CASSRQAGVTDTQYF.

This chain joins TRBV6-5 and TRBJ1-1; possibly TRBD1 for D (6 bases). Trimming removed 3 bases at V and 0 bases at J, with 11 bases between. In germline, CDR1 is MNHEY, CDR2 SVGAGI. CDR3 size: 15 residues. This chain's CDR3 is CASSYQGTMNTEAFF. DNA of the CDR3: TGTGCCAGCAGTTATCAGGGGACTATGAACACTGAAGCTTTCTTT.

V usage is TRBV18 and J usage is TRBJ2-7; D gene ambiguous. Germline CDR1 KGHSH, CDR2 LQKENI. The CDR3 spans 13 residues. V lost 2 bases to trimming and J lost 5 bases, with 10 bases between them. DNA for the CDR3: TGTGCCAGCTCACCAGCTCGGGTCCACGAGCAGTACTTC. As protein: CASSPARVHEQYF.

The chain's CDR3 is CASRGFQTGGIYGYTF. The CDR3 coding sequence is TGTGCCAGCAGGGGTTTCCAGACAGGGGGAATCTATGGCTACACCTTC. V and J are TRBV3-1 (or the pseudogene TRBV3-2) and TRBJ1-2, with 9 bases fitting TRBD1. This CDR3 contains 16 residues. Trimming cost V 6 bases and J 4 bases; bases outside gene matches: 12. CDR1 LGHDT and CDR2 YNNKEL come from the germline V gene (reference sequence).

This clone was counted a single time. For the CDR3, the DNA is TGTGCCAGCAGCTTGGGACTAGCGGGGGGAAACACCGGGGAGCTGTTTTTT. Translated, it gives CASSLGLAGGNTGELFF. The chain has TRBV7-2 and TRBJ2-2; TRBD2 aligns across 15 bases. The CDR3 has 17 amino acids. Looked up from germline, CDR1 is SGHTA and CDR2 is FQGNSA. The junction had 1 base not matched to a gene; V was cut back by 3 bases and J by 2 bases.